This passage covers 6 T cell receptor beta chains from one sample sequenced in a study of OX40 agonist ivuxolimab in advanced cancers. Repertoires were generated with immunoSEQ multiplex PCR, while TCRdb's copy carries only in-frame clones and drops some. The sample consists of around 65,000 clones, about 90% of them appearing once. The source material was CD4+ or CD8+ T cells sorted from blood, sampled in a trial of the OX40 agonist ivuxolimab. These TCRs come from an adult with an advanced solid tumor such as melanoma, head and neck, liver or kidney cancer.

This chain joins TRBV21-1 and TRBJ2-7; TRBD1 reflects the table's D call only, with no check against the DNA. TRBV21-1 is given as a pseudogene. CDR3 size: 15 residues. This chain's CDR3 is CASSKGTGGSYEQYF. In DNA form, the CDR3 reads TGTGCCAGCAGCAAGGGGACAGGGGGCTCCTACGAGCAGTACTTC.

CDR3: CASSVGGTGNEQFF. The CDR3 nucleotides read TGTGCCAGCAGCGTAGGAGGGACAGGCAATGAGCAGTTCTTC. The chain is built from TRBV9 and TRBJ2-1; 8 nucleotides align to TRBD1. The CDR3 has 14 amino acids. The V and J ends lost 0 bases and 6 bases, in that order; junction bases with no gene match: 2. Germline loops: CDR1 SGDLS, CDR2 YYNGEE.

The gene calls are TRBV9 and TRBJ2-3, with 8 bases that match TRBD2. This CDR3 spans 16 amino acids. The germline CDR1 and CDR2 sequences are SGDLS and YYNGEE. With V trimmed by 1 base and J by 6 bases, 10 bases remained unmatched. In DNA, the CDR3 is TGTGCCAGCAGCGTACGGAGTAGCGGGGTAGGCGATACGCAGTATTTT. Protein sequence: CASSVRSSGVGDTQYF.

The rearrangement uses TRBV6-1 and TRBJ2-7, with D possibly matching TRBD1 (5 bases). Germline V gives CDR1 MNHNS, CDR2 SASEGT. CDR3 length: 13 residues. Trimming cost V 4 bases and J 4 bases, with 11 bases left between them. The CDR3 here is CASSVVQVYEQYF. The CDR3 bases are TGTGCCAGCAGTGTAGTACAGGTGTACGAGCAGTACTTC.

For the CDR3, the DNA is TGTGCCAGCAGCTTGGGCAGCAGGAGTGGCCGAGGCGAGCAGTACTTC. Amino acid sequence: CASSLGSRSGRGEQYF. The rearrangement uses TRBV5-8 and TRBJ2-7; no definite D call. V lost 0 bases and J 6 bases, leaving 19 bases between the germline ends. The CDR3 consists of 16 residues. Germline CDR1 reads SGHTS; CDR2 reads YDEGEE.

The chain joins TRBV7-2 to TRBJ1-5; D remains ambiguous. The V gene lost 2 bases and the J gene lost 4 bases, with 9 bases spanning the gap. The germline V gene has CDR1 SGHTA and CDR2 FQGNSA. The CDR3 spans 14 residues. The CDR3 nucleotides are TGTGCCAGCAGCTTAACCCCTCCGAATCAGCCCCAGCATTTT. This codes for CASSLTPPNQPQHF.